This TCR beta chain comes out of a study of blood T cell repertoires in COVID-19 (dated by TCRdb to about 2020). A note on the overall study: Samples from collaborators originated in the United States, Italy and Spain and spanned both the acute and convalescent phases of COVID-19. Where available, HLA class I and class II types were taken from metadata supplied by the sample provider and were not determined by assay-based typing. The dataset comprised deeply sampled blood TCRbeta repertoires from subjects exposed to, actively infected with, or recovered from COVID-19. The material from the prospective study consisted of cDNA or gDNA derived from T cells, B-cell-depleted T cells, or PBMCs. Samples came from the ongoing ImmuneRACE study (first 160 participants) plus 1,254 subjects from 6 global collaborators. A de-identified subject ID, COVID-19 status, age in years and sex were almost always included in the sample metadata. A freely available public database, intended as a resource for researchers studying the immune response to SARS-CoV-2, is where the repertoires were released. Study-level results and caveats: The amount of clinical and demographic metadata varied by source and participant and was provided uncurated.

V is shortened by 9 bases, J by 1 base, and the region joining them spans 17 bases. CDR1 and CDR2 are read off the germline V gene as SNHLY and FYNNEI. Spanning cysteine to phenylalanine, the CDR3 consists of 15 amino acids. This entry keeps only the CDR3 DNA: 45 bases, framed from base 1. In the prospective study, participants were about 18 to 95 years old, resided in 24 geographic areas of the United States, and were enrolled through a virtual design. In the prospective study, cohorts were assigned on the basis of participant-reported clinical history obtained from a screening survey and a study questionnaire. Exposed participants had been in contact, within 2 weeks of entering the study, with a person who had a PCR-confirmed or clinician-diagnosed case of COVID-19. Mobile phlebotomists in the prospective study collected whole blood, serum and a nasopharyngeal or oropharyngeal swab from every participant. Prospective study participants could optionally give additional blood draws and questionnaires over a roughly 2-month period. Before DNA extraction, prospective study blood samples were shipped either frozen or at room temperature.

Notes on this clone: The antigen it recognizes is unknown. Per-nucleotide qualities are absent, and no much larger clonotype sits a single base away.

TCRbeta CDR3 regions were amplified from genomic DNA by means of the immunoSEQ Assay, a bias-controlled multiplex PCR. Per the source publication's procedure: Nucleated cell counts per sample were estimated from amplification of reference gene primers within the assay. To quantify the absolute abundance of each unique TCRbeta CDR3 rearrangement, sequence reads were collapsed and filtered. Productive Simpson clonality was computed per sample as the square root of Simpson's diversity index over productive rearrangements. The clones in this table, taken by TCRdb from immuneACCESS, are in-frame only. Not every clone is retained; where verified, under half of the shortfall comes from an unresolved V gene, and the cause of the rest is unknown. V, J and clone size are taken as reported in that table, and D and trimming were inferred from the DNA itself. The sample includes approximately 250,000 clones, with 91% observed a single time. Approximately 3% of the sample is held by the ten biggest clonotypes.

The sequence derives from a man aged 40-55 years who had been exposed to COVID-19. Sequenced sample: PBMCs or T cells enriched from blood (not recorded which). The rearrangement combines TRBV2 with TRBJ2-3; the D gene cannot be named for sure. The CDR3 reads as follows: CASLRSFSGTDTQYF. The nucleotide sequence is given as TGTGCCAGTCTTAGGAGTTTCAGTGGCACAGATACGCAGTATTTT.